In its sample, the clone carrying this TCR beta chain was seen once. Antigen specificity is unknown. The record originates from a study of T-cell memory formation after mild COVID-19. The study's findings and limits: The appearance of some responding clones in pre-infection memory suggested that cross-reactive memory joined. Nothing confirmed that second-wave clones peaking on day 37 were specific for SARS-CoV-2. Later expanders leaned CD4+, whereas day 15 to 85 contracting clones were balanced CD4/CD8.

cDNA libraries for TCR alpha and TCR beta, carrying sample barcodes and UMIs, came from 5'RACE with constant-segment primers. TCRdb processed the 5' RACE reads anew with MiXCR; each CDR3 protein has one entry. Of some 250,000 distinct CDR3 sequences listed, about a sixth were seen once; the top ten hold under 30%. The CDR3 totals 16 residues. The V and J ends lost 0 bases and 9 bases respectively, with 18 bases between them. The source is a man aged 18 to 30 who had mild COVID-19 (a few samples of this study predate the infection). Cell type and time point are not known. The sample comprised PBMCs or a T cell subset sorted from them (not recorded which). The chain joins TRBV12-3 or TRBV12-4 to TRBJ2-1, with D tentatively TRBD1 (5 bases). CDR3 nucleotide sequence: TGTGCCAGCAGTTTAGCGGGGCAGGGCTTTCTAATTGAGCAGTTCTTC. Residues: CASSLAGQGFLIEQFF.